Listed below are T cell receptor beta chains from one sample, sequenced in a study of control samples from healthy donors and cancer patients. Some clones are missing from TCRdb's copy, which holds only in-frame ones; the method was immunoSEQ multiplex PCR. This listing includes some 180,000 clones. Sample: blood. These receptors were taken from a woman in her thirties in good health. CDR3s include the opening cysteine and the closing phenylalanine or tryptophan. The D gene is left open where the match is weak.

j_call: TRBJ2-3; v_call: TRBV7-6; d_call: -; cdr3_aa: CASSLARGDTQYF; cdr3_nt: TGTGCCAGCAGCTTAGCGAGAGGGGATACGCAGTATTTT
j_call: TRBJ2-2; v_call: TRBV7-9; d_call: -; cdr3_aa: CASSFHETGELFF; cdr3_nt: TGTGCCAGCAGCTTCCATGAAACCGGGGAGCTGTTTTTT
j_call: TRBJ2-7; v_call: TRBV7-2; d_call: -; cdr3_aa: CASSPGVGGPYEQYF; cdr3_nt: TGTGCCAGCAGCCCAGGGGTGGGGGGTCCCTACGAGCAGTACTTC
j_call: TRBJ1-1; v_call: TRBV6-1; d_call: -; cdr3_aa: CASSEYVLNTEAFF; cdr3_nt: TGTGCCAGCAGTGAATATGTTTTGAACACTGAAGCTTTCTTT
j_call: TRBJ1-6; v_call: TRBV4-1; d_call: TRBD1; cdr3_aa: CASSQDRDRADNSPLHF; cdr3_nt: TGCGCCAGCAGCCAAGATCGCGACAGGGCCGATAATTCACCCCTCCACTTT
j_call: TRBJ2-3; v_call: TRBV7-6; d_call: -; cdr3_aa: CASSRKAGYTDTQYF; cdr3_nt: TGTGCCAGCAGCCGGAAGGCGGGCTACACAGATACGCAGTATTTT
j_call: TRBJ2-7; v_call: TRBV18; d_call: TRBD1; cdr3_aa: CASSPRTGQDEQYF; cdr3_nt: TGTGCCAGCTCACCACGGACAGGGCAGGACGAGCAGTACTTC
j_call: TRBJ1-2; v_call: TRBV29-1; d_call: -; cdr3_aa: CSVRTNGYTF; cdr3_nt: TGCAGCGTTAGGACAAATGGCTACACCTTC
j_call: TRBJ1-1; v_call: TRBV5-4; d_call: -; cdr3_aa: CASSLAYVRNTEAFF; cdr3_nt: TGTGCCAGCAGCTTGGCTTACGTCAGGAACACTGAAGCTTTCTTT
j_call: TRBJ1-6; v_call: TRBV19; d_call: -; cdr3_aa: CASIPGGRDSPLHF; cdr3_nt: TGTGCCAGTATCCCTGGGGGAAGGGATTCACCCCTCCACTTT
j_call: TRBJ2-1; v_call: TRBV27; d_call: TRBD2; cdr3_aa: CASSLSRLAYNEQFF; cdr3_nt: TGTGCCAGCAGTTTAAGTAGACTAGCTTACAATGAGCAGTTCTTC
j_call: TRBJ2-1; v_call: TRBV5-1; d_call: -; cdr3_aa: CASSPATVGVEQFF; cdr3_nt: TGCGCCAGCAGTCCGGCAACAGTTGGGGTTGAGCAGTTCTTC
j_call: TRBJ1-4; v_call: TRBV19; d_call: -; cdr3_aa: CASSIKGTVISEKLFF; cdr3_nt: TGTGCCAGTAGTATAAAGGGGACGGTAATTTCCGAAAAACTGTTTTTT
j_call: TRBJ1-3; v_call: TRBV6-6; d_call: -; cdr3_aa: CATWVEGMSGNTIYF; cdr3_nt: TGTGCCACCTGGGTGGAGGGGATGTCTGGAAACACCATATATTTT
j_call: TRBJ2-7; v_call: TRBV4-2; d_call: -; cdr3_aa: CASSQRPSYEQYF; cdr3_nt: TGTGCCAGCAGCCAAAGGCCATCCTACGAGCAGTACTTC
j_call: TRBJ1-1; v_call: TRBV7-2; d_call: -; cdr3_aa: CASRARGRGNTEAFF; cdr3_nt: TGTGCCAGCAGGGCACGGGGGCGAGGGAACACTGAAGCTTTCTTT
j_call: TRBJ2-5; v_call: TRBV6-1; d_call: -; cdr3_aa: CASSERESHPPQETQYF; cdr3_nt: TGTGCCAGCAGTGAAAGGGAGTCCCACCCGCCTCAAGAGACCCAGTACTTC
j_call: TRBJ1-1; v_call: TRBV7-6; d_call: -; cdr3_aa: CASSLQVNTEAFF; cdr3_nt: TGTGCCAGCAGCTTACAGGTTAACACTGAAGCTTTCTTT
j_call: TRBJ2-2; v_call: TRBV28; d_call: -; cdr3_aa: CASSSPGELFF; cdr3_nt: TGTGCCAGCAGTTCCCCCGGGGAGCTGTTTTTT
j_call: TRBJ2-3; v_call: TRBV4-1; d_call: TRBD2; cdr3_aa: CASSQGWGGAFTDTQYF; cdr3_nt: TGCGCCAGCAGCCAAGGGTGGGGAGGGGCTTTCACAGATACGCAGTATTTT
j_call: TRBJ1-2; v_call: TRBV12-3/TRBV12-4; d_call: -; cdr3_aa: CASSWQGEDSYTF; cdr3_nt: TGTGCCAGCAGTTGGCAGGGTGAGGATAGCTACACCTTC
j_call: TRBJ1-5; v_call: TRBV5-1; d_call: -; cdr3_aa: CASSLVPTQPQHF; cdr3_nt: TGCGCCAGCAGCTTGGTGCCCACTCAGCCCCAGCATTTT
j_call: TRBJ2-7; v_call: TRBV19; d_call: -; cdr3_aa: CASSKGLPYEQYF; cdr3_nt: TGTGCCAGTAGTAAGGGGTTGCCCTACGAGCAGTACTTC
j_call: TRBJ1-5; v_call: TRBV27; d_call: TRBD1; cdr3_aa: CASSRRQGAGEPQHF; cdr3_nt: TGTGCCAGCAGCCGGCGACAGGGGGCAGGGGAGCCCCAGCATTTT
j_call: TRBJ2-5; v_call: TRBV29-1; d_call: TRBD2; cdr3_aa: CSVRLAGGRKTQYF; cdr3_nt: TGCAGCGTCAGACTAGCGGGGGGGCGAAAGACCCAGTACTTC
j_call: TRBJ2-2; v_call: TRBV30; d_call: -; cdr3_aa: CAFDRTSGIGELFF; cdr3_nt: TGTGCCTTCGACAGAACGTCTGGTATCGGGGAGCTGTTTTTT
j_call: TRBJ1-1; v_call: TRBV7-2; d_call: -; cdr3_aa: CASRVTGVTEAFF; cdr3_nt: TGTGCCAGCAGGGTGACCGGGGTAACTGAAGCTTTCTTT
j_call: TRBJ2-7; v_call: TRBV28; d_call: -; cdr3_aa: CASSLYQGNSEQYF; cdr3_nt: TGTGCCAGCAGTCTTTATCAGGGAAATAGCGAGCAGTACTTC
j_call: TRBJ2-7; v_call: TRBV4-2; d_call: TRBD2; cdr3_aa: CASSQSGGGGYEQYF; cdr3_nt: TGTGCCAGCAGCCAAAGCGGGGGAGGAGGCTACGAGCAGTACTTC
j_call: TRBJ1-1; v_call: TRBV7-2; d_call: -; cdr3_aa: CASSRGRALNTEAFF; cdr3_nt: TGTGCCAGCAGCCGGGGCCGAGCCCTCAACACTGAAGCTTTCTTT